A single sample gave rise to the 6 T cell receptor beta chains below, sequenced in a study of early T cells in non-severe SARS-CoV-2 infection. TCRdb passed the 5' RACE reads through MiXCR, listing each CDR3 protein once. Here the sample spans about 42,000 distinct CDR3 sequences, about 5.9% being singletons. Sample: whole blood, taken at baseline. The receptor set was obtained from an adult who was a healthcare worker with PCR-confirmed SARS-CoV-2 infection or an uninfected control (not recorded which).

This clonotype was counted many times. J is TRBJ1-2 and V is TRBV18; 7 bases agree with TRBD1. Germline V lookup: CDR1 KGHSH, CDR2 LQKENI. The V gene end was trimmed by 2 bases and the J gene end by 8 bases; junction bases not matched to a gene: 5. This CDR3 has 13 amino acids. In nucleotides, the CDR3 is TGTGCCAGCTCACCATCTCGGACAGGAGGCTACACCTTC. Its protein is CASSPSRTGGYTF.

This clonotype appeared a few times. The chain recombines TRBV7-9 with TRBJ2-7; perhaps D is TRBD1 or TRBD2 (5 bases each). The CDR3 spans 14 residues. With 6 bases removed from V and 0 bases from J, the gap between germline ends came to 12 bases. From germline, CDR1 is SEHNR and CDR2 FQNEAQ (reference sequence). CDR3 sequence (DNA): TGTGCCAGCAGGGGACGGAGGAGCTCCTACGAGCAGTACTTC. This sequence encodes CASRGRRSSYEQYF.

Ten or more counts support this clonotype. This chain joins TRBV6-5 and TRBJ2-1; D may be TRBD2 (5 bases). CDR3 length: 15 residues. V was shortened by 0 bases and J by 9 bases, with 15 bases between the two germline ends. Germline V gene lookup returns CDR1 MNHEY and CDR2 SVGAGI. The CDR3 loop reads CASSYSRWTRGEQFF. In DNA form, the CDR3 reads TGTGCCAGCAGTTACTCTCGATGGACCCGGGGTGAGCAGTTCTTC.

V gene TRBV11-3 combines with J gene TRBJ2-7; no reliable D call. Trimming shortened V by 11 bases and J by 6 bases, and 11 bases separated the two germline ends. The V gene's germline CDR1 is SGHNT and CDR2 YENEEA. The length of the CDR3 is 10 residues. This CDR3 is CAALPSEQYF. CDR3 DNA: TGTGCCGCCCTTCCGTCCGAGCAGTACTTC.

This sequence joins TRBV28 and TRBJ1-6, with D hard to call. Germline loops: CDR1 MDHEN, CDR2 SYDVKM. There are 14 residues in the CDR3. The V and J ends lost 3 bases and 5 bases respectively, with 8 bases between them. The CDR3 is CASSFRIHNSPLHF. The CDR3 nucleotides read TGTGCCAGCAGTTTCCGTATCCATAATTCACCCCTCCACTTT. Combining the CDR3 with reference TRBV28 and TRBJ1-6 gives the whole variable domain DVKVTQSSRYLVKRTGEKVFLECVQDMDHENMFWYRQDPGLGLRLIYFSYDVKMKEKGDIPEGYSVSREKKERFSLILESASTNQTSMYLCASSFRIHNSPLHFGNGTRLTVT.

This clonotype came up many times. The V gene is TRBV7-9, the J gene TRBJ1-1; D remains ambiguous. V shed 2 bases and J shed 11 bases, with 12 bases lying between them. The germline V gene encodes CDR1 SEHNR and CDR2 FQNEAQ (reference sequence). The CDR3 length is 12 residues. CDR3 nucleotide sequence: TGTGCCAGCAGCTTATCTTTGGATAGGGCTTTCTTT. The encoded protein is CASSLSLDRAFF.